These 14 T cell receptor beta chains share one sample of origin, sequenced in a study of blood T cell repertoires in COVID-19. Using immunoSEQ multiplex PCR, the repertoire was profiled, and TCRdb retains in-frame clones only, with some absent. The data contain about 180,000 clones, around 83% of them singletons. The source material was peripheral blood. These receptors came from a human donor in a cohort sampled during active COVID-19.

The rearrangement uses TRBV20-1 and TRBJ1-4, with D uncertain. The CDR3 extends over 11 amino acids. V gave up 7 bases and J gave up 7 bases, with 10 bases separating them. The germline V gene encodes CDR1 DFQATT and CDR2 SNEGSKA (reference sequence). The CDR3 coding sequence is TGCAGTGGTGGCCCTTCTGAAAAACTGTTTTTT. The encoded protein is CSGGPSEKLFF.

The rearrangement links TRBV7-8 to TRBJ1-1; 7 nucleotides match TRBD1. The CDR3 loop spans 13 amino acids. V trimming: 5 bases; J trimming: 11 bases; junction bases outside the gene matches: 11. Germline V lookup: CDR1 SGHVS, CDR2 FQNEAQ. Here the CDR3 DNA reads TGTGCCAGCAGCGAAGGACAGGTGGTAGTGGCTTTCTTT. Its translation: CASSEGQVVVAFF.

The table lists this clone with a few counts. The CDR3, as DNA: TGTGCCAGCAGCCCCACTAGTTCGACAGGGCCAAGATTCGGTTTCTTT. It translates to CASSPTSSTGPRFGFF. The chain couples TRBV11-2 to TRBJ1-1; 7 bases fit TRBD1. This CDR3 is built from 16 residues. V dropped 5 bases and J dropped 13; count of bases not matched to a gene: 22. Germline CDR1 is SGHAT and CDR2 is FQNNGV.

This clone came up a few times. The chain has TRBV19 and TRBJ2-7, with D perhaps TRBD1 (6 bases). Germline loops: CDR1 LNHDA, CDR2 SQIVND (reference sequence). The CDR3 has 16 amino acids. Trimming removed 5 bases from V and 1 base from J, with 18 bases in between. CDR3 in amino acids: CASSATRTASSYEQYF. Written as DNA, the CDR3 is TGTGCCAGTAGTGCAACCCGGACAGCTTCTTCCTACGAGCAGTACTTC.

The chain is built from TRBV5-5 and TRBJ2-3; 12 nucleotides match TRBD1. The CDR3 is made up of 19 amino acids. Looked up from germline, CDR1 is SGHKS and CDR2 is YYEKEE (reference sequence). V lost 5 bases to trimming and J lost 0 bases; unmatched junction nucleotides: 13. The DNA for the CDR3 is TGTGCCAGCAGGCCGGGACAGGGGGCCCGGGACCGTAGCACAGATACGCAGTATTTT. Its translation is CASRPGQGARDRSTDTQYF.

The chain carries TRBV7-9 and TRBJ1-4; tentatively, D is TRBD1 (6 bases). V lost 6 bases to trimming and J lost 3 bases, with 17 bases between them. Per germline, CDR1 SEHNR and CDR2 FQNEAQ (reference sequence). The CDR3 sequence is 16 residues long. CDR3 protein: CASRLNQQGPNEKLFF. CDR3 nucleotides: TGTGCCAGCAGACTCAACCAACAGGGACCTAATGAAAAACTGTTTTTT.

The chain couples TRBV2 to TRBJ1-2, with TRBD1 identical over 7 bases. The CDR3 totals 14 residues. Losses at the gene ends were 7 bases for V and 0 bases for J; bases not matched to a gene: 5. Germline-derived CDR1 and CDR2 are SNHLY and FYNNEI. DNA for the CDR3: TGTGCCAGCAACCCAGGGGGTTCTAACTATGGCTACACCTTC. Encoded protein: CASNPGGSNYGYTF. The full variable domain, rest sourced from reference TRBV2 and TRBJ1-2, is EPEVTQTPSHQVTQMGQEVILRCVPISNHLYFYWYRQILGQKVEFLVSFYNNEISEKSEIFDDQFSVERPDGSNFTLKIRSTKLEDSAMYFCASNPGGSNYGYTFGSGTRLTVV.

The V and J genes are TRBV3-1 (or the pseudogene TRBV3-2) and TRBJ1-3; unclear D gene. CDR3 length equals 15 residues. The germline gives CDR1 LGHDT, CDR2 YNNKEL (reference sequence). V gave up 4 bases and J gave up 0 bases, with 10 bases separating them. The CDR3 coding sequence is TGTGCCAGCAGCCCAGGTCCCAACTCTGGAAACACCATATATTTT. Amino acid sequence: CASSPGPNSGNTIYF.

J is TRBJ2-5 and V is TRBV15, with TRBD2 identical over 9 bases. The CDR3 totals 16 residues. In germline, CDR1 is LNHNV, CDR2 YYDKDF (reference sequence). Losses at the gene ends were 3 bases for V and 0 bases for J; bases not matched to a gene: 5. Here the CDR3 DNA reads TGTGCCACCAGCAGCAGCGGGAGGCAACACCAAGAGACCCAGTACTTC. It codes for CATSSSGRQHQETQYF.

The J gene is TRBJ2-2, the V gene TRBV7-2; 8 nucleotides agree with TRBD1. Germline V gene data show CDR1 as SGHTA and CDR2 as FQGNSA. V trimming: 0 bases; J trimming: 7 bases; junction bases outside the gene matches: 1. CDR3 length: 14 residues. The CDR3 nucleotides read TGTGCCAGCAGCTTAGCCGACAGGGGCGGGGAGCTGTTTTTT. This gives the protein CASSLADRGGELFF.

This chain links TRBV18 with TRBJ2-2; TRBD1 matches at 11 bases. The germline gives CDR1 KGHSH, CDR2 LQKENI. The J segment lost 7 bases and the V segment lost 0 bases, leaving 7 bases of the junction unmatched. There are 17 residues in the CDR3. CDR3 loop: CASSPPFGQGAYGELFF. CDR3 in DNA: TGTGCCAGCTCACCACCCTTTGGACAGGGGGCGTACGGGGAGCTGTTTTTT.

The J gene is TRBJ2-7, the V gene TRBV4-1, with 8 bases lining up with TRBD1. This CDR3 comprises 14 residues. Trimming cost V 0 bases and J 6 bases; bases outside gene matches: 4. Per the germline V gene, CDR1 is MGHRA and CDR2 is YSYEKL. The chain's CDR3 is CASSQEGQVREQYF. The CDR3 coding sequence is TGCGCCAGCAGCCAAGAGGGACAGGTCCGCGAGCAGTACTTC.

The rearrangement joins TRBV24-1 to TRBJ1-2; 11 bases are shared with TRBD1. The germline V gene has CDR1 KGHDR and CDR2 SFDVKD. V dropped 3 bases and J dropped 8; count of bases not matched to a gene: 7. The CDR3 is 15 residues long. CDR3 protein: CATSDNGQGASGYTF. CDR3 nucleotides: TGTGCCACCAGTGATAACGGACAGGGGGCGAGCGGCTACACCTTC.

The chain uses TRBV7-2 and TRBJ1-2, with 7 positions matching TRBD1. The CDR3 is made up of 13 amino acids. V was clipped by 1 base and J by 8 bases; unmatched bases: 4. Germline CDR1 and CDR2: SGHTA and FQGNSA. The CDR3 is CASSLDGQAGYTF. The DNA of the CDR3 is TGTGCCAGCAGCTTAGATGGACAGGCGGGCTACACCTTC.